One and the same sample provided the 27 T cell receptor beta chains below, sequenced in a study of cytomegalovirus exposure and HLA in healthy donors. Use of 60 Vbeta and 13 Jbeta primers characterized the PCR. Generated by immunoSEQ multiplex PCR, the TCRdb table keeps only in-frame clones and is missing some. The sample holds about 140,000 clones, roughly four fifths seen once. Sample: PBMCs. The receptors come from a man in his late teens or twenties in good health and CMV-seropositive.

CDR3 region: CASSYSRERGVQHF. The CDR3 nucleotides are TGTGCCAGCAGTTACTCGCGGGAGAGGGGGGTCCAGCATTTT. V gene TRBV6-5 combines with J gene TRBJ1-5; the D gene is possibly TRBD1 (6 bases). The germline V and J ends were trimmed by 0 bases and 12 bases, with 15 bases remaining between them. The CDR3 has 14 amino acids. Germline loops: CDR1 MNHEY, CDR2 SVGAGI.

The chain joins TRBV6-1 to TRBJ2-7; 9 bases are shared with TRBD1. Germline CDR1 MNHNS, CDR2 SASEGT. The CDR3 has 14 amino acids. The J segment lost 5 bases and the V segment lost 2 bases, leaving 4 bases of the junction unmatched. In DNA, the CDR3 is TGTGCCAGCAGTGAATCGGGACAGGGTCACGAGCAGTACTTC. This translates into CASSESGQGHEQYF.

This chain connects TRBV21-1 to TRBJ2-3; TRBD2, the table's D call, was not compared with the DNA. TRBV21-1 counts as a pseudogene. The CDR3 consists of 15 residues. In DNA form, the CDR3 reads TGTGCCAGCAGCAAAGCGGGGGGGCCCTTAGATACGCAGTATTTT. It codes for CASSKAGGPLDTQYF.

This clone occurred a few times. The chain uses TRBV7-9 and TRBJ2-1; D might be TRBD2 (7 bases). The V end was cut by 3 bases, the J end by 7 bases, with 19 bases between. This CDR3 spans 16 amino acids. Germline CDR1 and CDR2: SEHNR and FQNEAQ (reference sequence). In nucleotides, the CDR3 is TGTGCCAGCAGCTTCCGGGGTGGGGGGGCGCGTAATGAGCAGTTCTTC. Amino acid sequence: CASSFRGGGARNEQFF. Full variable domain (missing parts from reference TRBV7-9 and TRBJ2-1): DTGVSQNPRHKITKRGQNVTFRCDPISEHNRLYWYRQTLGQGPEFLTYFQNEAQLEKSRLLSDRFSAERPKGSFSTLEIQRTEQGDSAMYLCASSFRGGGARNEQFFGPGTRLTVL.

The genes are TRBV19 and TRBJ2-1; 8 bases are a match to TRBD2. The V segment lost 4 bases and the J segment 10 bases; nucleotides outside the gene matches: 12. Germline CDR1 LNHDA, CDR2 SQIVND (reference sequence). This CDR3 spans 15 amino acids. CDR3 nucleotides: TGTGCCAGTAGTACGTCCGGACTAGCCCCAGAAGAGCAGTTCTTC. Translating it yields CASSTSGLAPEEQFF.

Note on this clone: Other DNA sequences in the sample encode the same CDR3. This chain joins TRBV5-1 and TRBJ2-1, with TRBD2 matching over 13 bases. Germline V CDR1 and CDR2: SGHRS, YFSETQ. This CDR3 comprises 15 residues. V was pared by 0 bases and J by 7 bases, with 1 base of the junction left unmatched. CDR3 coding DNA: TGCGCCAGCAGCTTGGAACTAGCGGGGGGGAATGAGCAGTTCTTC. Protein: CASSLELAGGNEQFF.

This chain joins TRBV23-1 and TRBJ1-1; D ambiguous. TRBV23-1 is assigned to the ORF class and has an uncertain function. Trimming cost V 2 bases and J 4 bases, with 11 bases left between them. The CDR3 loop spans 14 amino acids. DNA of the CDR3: TGCGCCAGCAGTCAACTCGACGACTTCACTGAAGCTTTCTTT. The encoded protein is CASSQLDDFTEAFF.

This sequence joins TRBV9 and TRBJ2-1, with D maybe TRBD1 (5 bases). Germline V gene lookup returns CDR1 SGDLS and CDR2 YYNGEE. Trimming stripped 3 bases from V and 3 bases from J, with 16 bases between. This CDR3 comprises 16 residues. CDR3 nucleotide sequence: TGTGCCAGCAGCGGGTGGGATAGGGGTGGCTACAATGAGCAGTTCTTC. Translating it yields CASSGWDRGGYNEQFF.

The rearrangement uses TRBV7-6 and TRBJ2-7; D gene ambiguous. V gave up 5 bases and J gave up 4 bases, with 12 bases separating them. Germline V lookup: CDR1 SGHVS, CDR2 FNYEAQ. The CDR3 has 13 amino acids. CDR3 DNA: TGTGCCAGCAGCCTCGAGGCCGGTTACGAGCAGTACTTC. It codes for CASSLEAGYEQYF.

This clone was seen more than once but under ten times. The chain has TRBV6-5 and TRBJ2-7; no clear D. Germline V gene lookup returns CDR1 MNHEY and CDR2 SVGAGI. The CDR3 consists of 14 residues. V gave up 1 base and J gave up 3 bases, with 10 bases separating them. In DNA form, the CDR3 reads TGTGCCAGCAGTTACTACCCTACCGACTACGAGCAGTACTTC. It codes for CASSYYPTDYEQYF.

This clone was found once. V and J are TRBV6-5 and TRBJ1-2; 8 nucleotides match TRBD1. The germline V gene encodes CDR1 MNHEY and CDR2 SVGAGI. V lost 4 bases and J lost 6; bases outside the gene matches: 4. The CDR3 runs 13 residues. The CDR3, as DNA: TGTGCCAGCAGTTGGGGACAGGCCGATGGCTACACCTTC. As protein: CASSWGQADGYTF.

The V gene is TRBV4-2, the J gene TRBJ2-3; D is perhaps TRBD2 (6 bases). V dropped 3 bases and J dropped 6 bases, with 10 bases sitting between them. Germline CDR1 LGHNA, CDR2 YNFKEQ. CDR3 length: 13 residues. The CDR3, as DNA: TGTGCCAGCAGCCAGGAGGGCTGGGATACGCAGTATTTT. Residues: CASSQEGWDTQYF.

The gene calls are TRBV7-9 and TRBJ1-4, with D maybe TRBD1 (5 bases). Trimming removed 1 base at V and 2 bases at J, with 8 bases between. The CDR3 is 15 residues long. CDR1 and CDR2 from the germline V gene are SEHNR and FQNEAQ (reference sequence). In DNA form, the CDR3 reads TGTGCCAGCAGCTTAGATCGGGGGACTAATGAAAAACTGTTTTTT. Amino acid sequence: CASSLDRGTNEKLFF.

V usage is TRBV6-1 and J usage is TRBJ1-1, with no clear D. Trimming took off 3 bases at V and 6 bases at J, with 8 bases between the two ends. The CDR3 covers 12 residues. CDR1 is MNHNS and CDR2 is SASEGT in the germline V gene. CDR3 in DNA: TGTGCCAGCAGTGACTGGGCGCCTGAAGCTTTCTTT. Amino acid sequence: CASSDWAPEAFF.

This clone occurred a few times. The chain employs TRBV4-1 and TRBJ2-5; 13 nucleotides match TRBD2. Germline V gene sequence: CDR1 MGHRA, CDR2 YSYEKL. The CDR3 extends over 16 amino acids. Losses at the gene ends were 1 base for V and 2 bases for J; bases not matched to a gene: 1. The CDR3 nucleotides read TGCGCCAGCAGCCAAGGGGGACTAGCGGGACAAGAGACCCAGTACTTC. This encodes CASSQGGLAGQETQYF.

CDR3 region: CASSLGTSGYEQYF. The CDR3 nucleotides read TGTGCCAGCAGTTTAGGGACTAGCGGATACGAGCAGTACTTC. This chain uses TRBV27 with TRBJ2-7; 11 bases map to TRBD2. Germline assignment: CDR1 MNHEY and CDR2 SMNVEV (reference sequence). The V and J ends lost 2 bases and 4 bases, in that order; junction bases with no gene match: 1. The CDR3 contains 14 residues.

Here the CDR3 DNA reads TGTGCCAGCAGTTTACACACAGGGAAGGTCGGCCAAGAGACCCAGTACTTC. This sequence encodes CASSLHTGKVGQETQYF. The genes are TRBV28 and TRBJ2-5, with a tentative D call TRBD1 (6 bases). The CDR3 is made up of 17 amino acids. Trimming removed 2 bases at V and 1 base at J, with 17 bases between. The germline gives CDR1 MDHEN, CDR2 SYDVKM.

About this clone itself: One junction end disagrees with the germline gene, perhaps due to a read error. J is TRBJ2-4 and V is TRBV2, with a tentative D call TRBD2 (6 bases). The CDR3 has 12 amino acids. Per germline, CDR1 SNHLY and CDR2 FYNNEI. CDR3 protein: CASRLAQNIQYF. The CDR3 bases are TGTGCCAGCAGACTAGCCCAAAACATTCAGTACTTC.

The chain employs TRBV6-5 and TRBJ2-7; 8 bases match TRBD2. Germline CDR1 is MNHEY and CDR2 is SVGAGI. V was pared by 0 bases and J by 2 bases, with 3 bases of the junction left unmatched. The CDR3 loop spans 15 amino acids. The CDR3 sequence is CASSYSSGITYEQYF. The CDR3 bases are TGTGCCAGCAGTTACTCTAGCGGGATTACCTACGAGCAGTACTTC.

The CDR3: CASSLEGVQGTTNEKLFF. Written as DNA, the CDR3 is TGTGCCAGCAGCTTAGAGGGGGTACAGGGTACAACTAATGAAAAACTGTTTTTT. This chain uses TRBV7-8 with TRBJ1-4; a possible D gene is TRBD1 (6 bases). The V gene's germline CDR1 is SGHVS and CDR2 FQNEAQ. The CDR3 loop spans 18 amino acids. Trimming took 1 base from V and 0 from J, leaving 15 bases between them. The whole variable domain, remainder taken from reference TRBV7-8 and TRBJ1-4, is GAGVSQSPRYKVAKRGQDVALRCDPISGHVSLFWYQQALGQGPEFLTYFQNEAQLDKSGLPSDRFFAERPEGSVSTLKIQRTQQEDSAVYLCASSLEGVQGTTNEKLFFGSGTQLSVL.

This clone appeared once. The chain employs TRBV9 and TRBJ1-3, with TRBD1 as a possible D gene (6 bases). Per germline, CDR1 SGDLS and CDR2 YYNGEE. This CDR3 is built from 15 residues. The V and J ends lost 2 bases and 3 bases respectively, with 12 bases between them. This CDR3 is CASSVTGRSGNTIYF. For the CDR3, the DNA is TGTGCCAGCAGCGTGACAGGTCGTAGTGGAAACACCATATATTTT.

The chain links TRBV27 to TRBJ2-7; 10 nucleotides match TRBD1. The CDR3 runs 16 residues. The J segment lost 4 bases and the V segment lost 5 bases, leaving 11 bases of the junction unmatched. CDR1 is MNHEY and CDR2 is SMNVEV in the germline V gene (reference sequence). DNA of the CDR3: TGTGCCAGCAGTCCTTATCCCGGGACAGGGGAGTACGAGCAGTACTTC. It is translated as CASSPYPGTGEYEQYF.

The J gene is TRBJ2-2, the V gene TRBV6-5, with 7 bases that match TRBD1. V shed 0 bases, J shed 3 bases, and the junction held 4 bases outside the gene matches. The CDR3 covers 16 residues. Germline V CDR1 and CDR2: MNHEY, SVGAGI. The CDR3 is CASSYSRGRDTGELFF. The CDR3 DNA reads TGTGCCAGCAGTTACTCAAGGGGGCGCGACACCGGGGAGCTGTTTTTT.

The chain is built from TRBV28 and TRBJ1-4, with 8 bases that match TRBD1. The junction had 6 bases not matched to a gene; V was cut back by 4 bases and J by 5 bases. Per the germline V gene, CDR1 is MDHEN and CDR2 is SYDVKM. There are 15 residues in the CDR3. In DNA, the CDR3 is TGTGCCAGCAGTTCTTCCCGACAGGGGAATGAAAAACTGTTTTTT. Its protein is CASSSSRQGNEKLFF.

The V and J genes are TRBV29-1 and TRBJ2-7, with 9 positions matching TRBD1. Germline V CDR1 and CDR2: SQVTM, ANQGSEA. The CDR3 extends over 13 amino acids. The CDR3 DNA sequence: TGCACTGAAAATGACAGGGGGTACTACGAGCAGTACTTC. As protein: CTENDRGYYEQYF.

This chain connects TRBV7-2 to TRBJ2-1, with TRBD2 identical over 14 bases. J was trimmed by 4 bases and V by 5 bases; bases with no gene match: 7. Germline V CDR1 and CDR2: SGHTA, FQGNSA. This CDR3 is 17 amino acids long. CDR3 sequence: CASSQGLAGGLYNEQFF. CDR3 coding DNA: TGTGCCAGCAGCCAAGGACTAGCGGGAGGCTTGTACAATGAGCAGTTCTTC.

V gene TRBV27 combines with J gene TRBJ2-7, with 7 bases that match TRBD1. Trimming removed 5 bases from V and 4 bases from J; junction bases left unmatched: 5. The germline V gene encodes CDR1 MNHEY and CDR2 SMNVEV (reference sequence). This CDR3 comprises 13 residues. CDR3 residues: CASSKGQNYEQYF. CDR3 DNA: TGTGCCAGCAGTAAGGGACAGAATTACGAGCAGTACTTC.